This entry features one T cell receptor (beta chain) sequence. The TCR beta profiling, which covered VDJ combination and CDR3 sequence, was carried out using genomic DNA as the template. TCRdb re-analysed the reads in MiXCR, keeping a single row per CDR3 protein. Of some 68,000 distinct CDR3 sequences listed, roughly 50% are singletons. The data stem from a study of CD8+CD57+ T cells in acquired aplastic anemia. The CDR3 sequence is 12 residues long. Germline CDR1 reads SNHLY; CDR2 reads FYNNEI. V was pared by 6 bases and J by 6 bases, with 11 bases between. This TCR derives from a human donor in good health, serving as a control. Source material: sorted CD4+, CD8+, or CD8+CD57+ T cells (not recorded which) from PBMCs. The chain employs TRBV2 and TRBJ1-1; D not certain. The CDR3 region is CASSLRWAEAFF. In DNA form, the CDR3 reads TGTGCCAGCAGCCTCCGGTGGGCTGAAGCTTTCTTT.